The rows below give T cell receptor beta chains drawn from one sample of a study of blood T cell repertoires in COVID-19. Some clones are missing from TCRdb's copy, which holds only in-frame ones; the method was immunoSEQ multiplex PCR. The sample carries around 480,000 clones, 87% recorded once. The sequencing input was PBMCs or T cells enriched from blood (not recorded which). The receptor set was obtained from a woman aged 18 to 35 who had recovered from COVID-19. CDR3s include the opening cysteine and the closing phenylalanine or tryptophan. D genes are given only for firm matches. Clone size is not always given. Where it is, it says once, few, many or a class for expanded clones.

V gene,clone size,D gene,J gene,CDR3 DNA,CDR3 protein
TRBV7-8,-,-,TRBJ1-6,TGTGCCAGCAGCTTAAGCAGGGAGGGTTCACCCCTCCACTTT,CASSLSREGSPLHF
TRBV18,-,-,TRBJ2-5,TGTGCCAGCTCACCGGTCCCAGGGGAGGAGACCCAGTACTTC,CASSPVPGEETQYF
TRBV19,-,-,TRBJ1-6,TGTGCCAGTAGTATAGATCGGGCAGGGCAATCACCCCTCCACTTT,CASSIDRAGQSPLHF
TRBV4-1,-,-,TRBJ1-2,TGCGCCAGCAGCCAAGATATAGAGGGTCTGAACTATGGCTACACCTTC,CASSQDIEGLNYGYTF
TRBV3-1/TRBV3-2,-,TRBD2,TRBJ2-3,TGTGCCAGCAGCCGCCTGAGGCTAGCGGGGGGGCCCACAGATACGCAGTATTTT,CASSRLRLAGGPTDTQYF
TRBV30,-,-,TRBJ1-1,TGTGCCTGGAGTATAAAAAACACTGAAGCTTTCTTT,CAWSIKNTEAFF
TRBV30,-,-,TRBJ2-2,TGTGCCCGGTGGGTTCCAGGAGGGACGGTGAACACCGGGGAGCTGTTTTTT,CARWVPGGTVNTGELFF
TRBV28,few,-,TRBJ1-5,TGTGCCAGCAGTTCCCCCGGGGAAAATAGCAATCAGCCCCAGCATTTT,CASSSPGENSNQPQHF
TRBV27,-,TRBD1,TRBJ1-2,TGTGCCAGCAGTTTGGTTGGGACAGGGGGGTCCTATGGCTACACCTTC,CASSLVGTGGSYGYTF
TRBV5-1,-,-,TRBJ1-4,TGCGCCAGCAGCTTGAGACTCCAGTTTAATGAAAAACTGTTTTTT,CASSLRLQFNEKLFF
TRBV29-1,-,-,TRBJ1-2,TGCAGCATACTTACAGGGAGGGACTATGGCTACACCTTC,CSILTGRDYGYTF
TRBV6-5,once,-,TRBJ2-7,TGTGCCAGCATGACAGTCTCCTACGAGCAGTACTTC,CASMTVSYEQYF
TRBV7-2,-,-,TRBJ1-2,TGTGCCAGCAGCTTACTGGGAGTTAACTATGGCTACACCTTC,CASSLLGVNYGYTF
TRBV28,-,-,TRBJ2-3,TGTGCCAGCACCCCTGCTGCGTTAGGCACAGATACGCAGTATTTT,CASTPAALGTDTQYF
TRBV14,-,TRBD2,TRBJ2-2,TGTGCCAGCAGCCCTGGACTAGCGGGGGTCTTGAACACCGGGGAGCTGTTTTTT,CASSPGLAGVLNTGELFF
TRBV6-5,-,-,TRBJ1-2,TGTGCCAGCAGTCTTCGGACAGACTATGGCTACACCTTC,CASSLRTDYGYTF
TRBV6-5,-,TRBD1,TRBJ1-2,TGTGCCAGCGGGACAGGGGAACATGGCTACACCTTC,CASGTGEHGYTF
TRBV23-1,-,-,TRBJ1-4,TGCGCCAGCACTAACAGGGCTAAAATCGCAACTAATGAAAAACTGTTTTTT,CASTNRAKIATNEKLFF
TRBV6-5,-,TRBD1,TRBJ2-3,TGTGCCAGCCACCGGGACAGGGAGGCAGATACGCAGTATTTT,CASHRDREADTQYF
TRBV6-1,-,-,TRBJ1-5,TGTGCCAGCAGTGAATTCGGAGGAGGTAATCAGCCCCAGCATTTT,CASSEFGGGNQPQHF
TRBV5-1,-,-,TRBJ1-4,TGCGCCAGCAGCTCCGCGGTTTCTAATGAAAAACTGTTTTTT,CASSSAVSNEKLFF
TRBV4-2,-,-,TRBJ1-5,TGTGCCAGCAGCCAAGATAAAGGCTTCGGCGCGGAGCCCCAGCATTTT,CASSQDKGFGAEPQHF